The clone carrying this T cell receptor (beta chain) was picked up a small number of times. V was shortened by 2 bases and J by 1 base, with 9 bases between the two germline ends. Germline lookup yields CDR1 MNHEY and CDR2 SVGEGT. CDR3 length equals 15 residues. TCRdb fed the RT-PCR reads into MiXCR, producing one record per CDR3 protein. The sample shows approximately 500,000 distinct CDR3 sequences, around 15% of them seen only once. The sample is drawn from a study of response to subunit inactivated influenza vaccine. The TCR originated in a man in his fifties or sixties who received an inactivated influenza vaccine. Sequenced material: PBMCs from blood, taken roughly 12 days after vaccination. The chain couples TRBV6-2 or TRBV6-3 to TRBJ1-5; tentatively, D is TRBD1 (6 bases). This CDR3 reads CASSYVGGSNQPQHF. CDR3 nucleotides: TGTGCCAGCAGTTACGTGGGGGGCAGCAATCAGCCCCAGCATTTT.